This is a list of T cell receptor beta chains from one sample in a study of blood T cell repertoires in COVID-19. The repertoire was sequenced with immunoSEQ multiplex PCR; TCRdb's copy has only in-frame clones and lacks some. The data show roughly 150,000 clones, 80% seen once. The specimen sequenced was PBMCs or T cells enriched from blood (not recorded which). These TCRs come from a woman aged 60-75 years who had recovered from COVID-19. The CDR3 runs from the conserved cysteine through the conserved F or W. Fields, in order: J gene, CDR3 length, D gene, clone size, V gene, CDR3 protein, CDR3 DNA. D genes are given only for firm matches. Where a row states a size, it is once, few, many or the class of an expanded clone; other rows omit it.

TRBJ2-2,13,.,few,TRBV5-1,CASSLAGGRELFF,TGCGCCAGCAGCTTGGCCGGGGGACGGGAGCTGTTTTTT
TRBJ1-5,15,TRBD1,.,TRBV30,CAWSAGGNGNQPQHF,TGTGCCTGGAGTGCAGGGGGGAATGGCAATCAGCCCCAGCATTTT
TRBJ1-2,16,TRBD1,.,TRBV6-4,CASSDPGQGGDYGYTF,TGTGCCAGCAGTGACCCGGGACAGGGAGGTGACTATGGCTACACCTTC
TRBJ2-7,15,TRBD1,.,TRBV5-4,CASSWDRGREAEQYF,TGTGCCAGCAGCTGGGACAGGGGGCGAGAGGCCGAGCAGTACTTC
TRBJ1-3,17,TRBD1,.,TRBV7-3,CASSLGGQGGSGNTIYF,TGTGCCAGCAGCTTAGGCGGACAGGGGGGCTCTGGAAACACCATATATTTT
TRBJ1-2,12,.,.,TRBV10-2,CASSTGHYGYTF,TGCGCCAGCAGTACAGGCCACTATGGCTACACCTTC
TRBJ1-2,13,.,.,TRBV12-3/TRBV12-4,CASSLGQLYGYTF,TGTGCCAGCAGTCTAGGACAGCTCTATGGCTACACCTTC
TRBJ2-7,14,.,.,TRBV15,CATSRESRGYEQYF,TGTGCCACCAGCAGAGAAAGTCGGGGCTACGAGCAGTACTTC
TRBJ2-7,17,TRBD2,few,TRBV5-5,CASSLGTISGGIYEQYF,TGTGCCAGCAGCTTGGGAACCATTAGCGGGGGGATTTACGAGCAGTACTTC
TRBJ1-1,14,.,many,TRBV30,CAWSGRGWNTEAFF,TGTGCCTGGAGTGGGCGGGGTTGGAACACTGAAGCTTTCTTT
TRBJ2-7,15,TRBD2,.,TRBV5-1,CASSLLGGGPYEQYF,TGCGCCAGCAGCTTGTTGGGCGGGGGGCCTTACGAGCAGTACTTC
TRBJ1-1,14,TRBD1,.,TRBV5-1,CASTPSGQGAGAFF,TGCGCCAGCACCCCTTCCGGACAGGGGGCAGGAGCTTTCTTT
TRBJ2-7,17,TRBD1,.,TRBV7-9,CASSLVVSDRGIYEQYF,TGTGCCAGCAGCTTAGTCGTATCGGACAGGGGGATCTACGAGCAGTACTTC
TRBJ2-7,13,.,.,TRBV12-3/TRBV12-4,CASSLVLHYEQYF,TGTGCCAGCAGTCTCGTACTCCACTACGAGCAGTACTTC
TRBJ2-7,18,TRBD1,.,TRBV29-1,CSVITYTPGQTLGAEQYF,TGCAGCGTTATCACCTACACCCCGGGACAGACTTTAGGGGCCGAGCAGTACTTC
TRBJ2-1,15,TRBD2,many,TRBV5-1,CASSSLAGAYNEQFF,TGCGCCAGCAGCTCCCTAGCGGGGGCCTACAATGAGCAGTTCTTC
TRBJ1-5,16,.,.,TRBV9,CASSPPGRASNQPQHF,TGTGCCAGCAGCCCACCCGGCAGGGCGAGCAATCAGCCCCAGCATTTT
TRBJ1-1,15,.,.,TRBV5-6,CASSSILDGNTEAFF,TGTGCCAGCAGCAGCATTTTAGATGGGAACACTGAAGCTTTCTTT
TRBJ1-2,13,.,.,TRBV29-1,CSVVFMGHYGYTF,TGCAGCGTTGTCTTCATGGGGCACTATGGCTACACCTTC
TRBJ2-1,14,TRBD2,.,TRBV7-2,CASSERGGRNEQFF,TGTGCCAGCTCAGAGCGGGGGGGCCGTAATGAGCAGTTCTTC
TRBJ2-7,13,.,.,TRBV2,CARGGDKNYEQYF,TGTGCCAGGGGAGGAGACAAGAACTACGAGCAGTACTTC
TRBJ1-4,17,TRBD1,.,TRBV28,CASSGPGTGPPNEKLFF,TGTGCCAGCAGCGGCCCGGGGACAGGCCCCCCTAATGAAAAACTGTTTTTT
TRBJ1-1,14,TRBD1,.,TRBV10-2,CASSEGRGITEAFF,TGCGCCAGCAGTGAGGGCAGGGGGATTACTGAAGCTTTCTTT
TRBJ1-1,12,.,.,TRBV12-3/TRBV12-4,CASSLGQRSAFF,TGTGCCAGCAGTCTCGGACAACGGTCGGCTTTCTTT
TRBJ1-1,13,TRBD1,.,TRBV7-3,CASSWNGQGRAFF,TGTGCCAGCAGCTGGAACGGACAGGGTCGGGCTTTCTTT
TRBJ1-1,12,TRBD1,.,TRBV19,CASSVTGNEAFF,TGTGCCAGTAGTGTGACAGGGAATGAAGCTTTCTTT
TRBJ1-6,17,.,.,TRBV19,CASRPGFLGSYNSPLHF,TGTGCCAGTAGGCCAGGGTTCCTTGGCTCCTATAATTCACCCCTCCACTTT
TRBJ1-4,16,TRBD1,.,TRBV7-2,CASSYRQGAPNEKLFF,TGTGCCAGCAGCTATAGGCAGGGGGCTCCTAATGAAAAACTGTTTTTT
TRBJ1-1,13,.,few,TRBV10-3,CAIRSSGHTEAFF,TGTGCCATCAGGAGCTCAGGGCATACTGAAGCTTTCTTT
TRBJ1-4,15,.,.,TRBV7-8,CASSFEVVANEKLFF,TGTGCCAGCAGCTTTGAGGTGGTCGCTAATGAAAAACTGTTTTTT
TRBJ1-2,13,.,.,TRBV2,CASMGAPTYGYTF,TGTGCCAGCATGGGGGCCCCGACCTATGGCTACACCTTC
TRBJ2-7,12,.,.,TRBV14,CASSHATYEQYF,TGTGCCAGCAGCCATGCGACCTACGAGCAGTACTTC
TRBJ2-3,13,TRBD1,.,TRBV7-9,CASSPHRGDTQYF,TGTGCCAGCAGCCCCCACAGGGGGGATACGCAGTATTTT
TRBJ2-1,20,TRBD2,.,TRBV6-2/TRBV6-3,CASSYPAGGLSLGSYNEQFF,TGTGCCAGCAGTTACCCAGCGGGGGGCCTCTCTCTTGGCTCCTACAATGAGCAGTTCTTC
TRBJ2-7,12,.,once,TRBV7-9,CASSRDSPEQYF,TGTGCCAGCAGCCGAGACTCTCCCGAGCAGTACTTC
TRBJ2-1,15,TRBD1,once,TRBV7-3,CASSLMGTGIGEQFF,TGTGCCAGCAGCTTAATGGGGACAGGGATAGGAGAGCAGTTCTTC
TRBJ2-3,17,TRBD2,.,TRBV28,CASSSLLAGAQRDTQYF,TGTGCCAGCAGTTCCCTACTAGCGGGGGCGCAGAGAGATACGCAGTATTTT
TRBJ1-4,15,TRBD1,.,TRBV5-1,CASSLLGDRGEKLFF,TGCGCCAGCAGCTTGCTTGGGGACAGGGGAGAAAAACTGTTTTTT
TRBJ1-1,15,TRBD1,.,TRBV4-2,CASSPGGTGLTEAFF,TGTGCCAGCAGCCCCGGCGGGACAGGGCTTACTGAAGCTTTCTTT
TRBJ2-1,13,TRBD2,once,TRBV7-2,CASSLYSGAQQFF,TGTGCCAGCAGCTTGTATAGCGGGGCTCAGCAGTTCTTC
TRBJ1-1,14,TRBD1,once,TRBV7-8,CASSSGQGNTEAFF,TGTGCCAGCAGCTCCGGACAGGGGAACACTGAAGCTTTCTTT
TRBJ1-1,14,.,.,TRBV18,CASSPWGLVAEAFF,TGTGCCAGCTCACCCTGGGGGCTGGTTGCTGAAGCTTTCTTT
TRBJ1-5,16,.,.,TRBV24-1,CATSPKGRLGNQPQHF,TGTGCCACCAGCCCAAAGGGGCGGTTGGGCAATCAGCCCCAGCATTTT
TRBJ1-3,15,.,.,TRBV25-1,CASSEYRGSGNTIYF,TGTGCCAGCAGTGAATACAGGGGCTCTGGAAACACCATATATTTT
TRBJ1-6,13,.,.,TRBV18,CASSPPYSSPLHF,TGTGCCAGCTCACCACCCTATTCCTCACCCCTCCACTTT
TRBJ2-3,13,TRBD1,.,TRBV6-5,CASRYTGGDTQYF,TGTGCCAGCAGGTATACAGGGGGAGATACGCAGTATTTT
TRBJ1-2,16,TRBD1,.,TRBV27,CASSLSWDRGPYGYTF,TGTGCCAGCAGTTTATCGTGGGACAGGGGGCCCTATGGCTACACCTTC
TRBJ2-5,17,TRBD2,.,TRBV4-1,CASSQDRLAGGRETQYF,TGCGCCAGCAGCCAAGATCGGCTAGCGGGGGGCCGGGAGACCCAGTACTTC
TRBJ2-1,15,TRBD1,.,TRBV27,CASSPRTGIYNEQFF,TGTGCCAGCAGTCCCAGGACAGGGATCTACAATGAGCAGTTCTTC
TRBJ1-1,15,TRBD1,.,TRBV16,CASSQGDRGYTEAFF,TGTGCCAGCAGCCAAGGGGACAGGGGGTACACTGAAGCTTTCTTT
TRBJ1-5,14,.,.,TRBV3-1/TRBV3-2,CASSPRDSNQPQHF,TGTGCCAGCAGCCCGCGCGATAGCAATCAGCCCCAGCATTTT
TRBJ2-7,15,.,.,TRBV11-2,CASSTPLDFSYEQYF,TGTGCCAGCAGCACTCCGCTCGACTTCTCCTACGAGCAGTACTTC